These 14 T cell receptor beta chains were all obtained from the same sample, sequenced in a study of OX40 agonist ivuxolimab in advanced cancers. Repertoires were generated with immunoSEQ multiplex PCR, while TCRdb's copy carries only in-frame clones and drops some. Found here are tens of thousands of clones, about nine tenths of them singletons; the top ten hold around 0.4%. The sequenced sample was CD4+ or CD8+ T cells sorted from blood, obtained in a trial of the OX40 agonist ivuxolimab. These receptors came from an adult with an advanced solid tumor such as melanoma, head and neck, liver or kidney cancer.

The rearrangement uses TRBV6-5 and TRBJ1-2; 10 bases map to TRBD1. Germline CDR1 is MNHEY and CDR2 is SVGAGI. After removal of 5 bases from V and 8 bases from J, the junction contained 11 bases not matched to a gene. There are 15 residues in the CDR3. As DNA, the CDR3 is TGTGCCAGCAGTCGGGACAGGGGCAGGATTTACGGCTACACCTTC. This sequence encodes CASSRDRGRIYGYTF.

This clone came up a few times. This rearrangement joins TRBV27 to TRBJ2-7, with 11 bases matching TRBD2. Trimming took 4 bases from V and 3 from J; bases not matched to a gene: 2. Germline V gives CDR1 MNHEY, CDR2 SMNVEV (reference sequence). The CDR3 runs to 14 residues. CDR3 coding DNA: TGTGCCAGCAGTTCACTAGCGGGAGTCTACGAGCAGTACTTC. Protein product: CASSSLAGVYEQYF.

The chain combines TRBV29-1 with TRBJ1-2, with D uncertain. V dropped 7 bases and J dropped 4 bases, with 19 bases sitting between them. The CDR3 extends over 14 amino acids. From germline, CDR1 is SQVTM and CDR2 ANQGSEA. CDR3 sequence reads: CSALGSGEGYGYTF. The CDR3 DNA reads TGCAGCGCCTTAGGGTCCGGGGAAGGCTATGGCTACACCTTC.

This rearrangement joins TRBV25-1 to TRBJ2-7; no clear D. V lost 0 bases and J 3 bases, leaving 12 bases between the germline ends. The CDR3 spans 15 residues. Germline values: CDR1 MGHDK, CDR2 SYGVNS. The CDR3 here is CASSEYGGLYYEQYF. CDR3 coding DNA: TGTGCCAGCAGTGAATATGGCGGATTATACTACGAGCAGTACTTC.

A single count supports this clone. The rearrangement links TRBV11-3 to TRBJ2-5; 10 bases fit TRBD1. CDR1 and CDR2 (germline): SGHNT, YENEEA. V lost 3 bases, J lost 5 bases, and 18 bases stayed unmatched. The CDR3 length is 19 residues. As DNA, the CDR3 is TGTGCCAGCAGCTTTAAAGGCACGGGAAGGGACAGGGGACATGAGACCCAGTACTTC. Translated, it gives CASSFKGTGRDRGHETQYF.

This sequence joins TRBV5-4 and TRBJ2-7, with D perhaps matching TRBD1 (5 bases). With 4 bases removed from V and 0 bases from J, the gap between germline ends came to 11 bases. Germline assignment: CDR1 SGHNT and CDR2 YYREEE (reference sequence). This CDR3 is 14 amino acids long. The CDR3 region is CASSPQGSSYEQYF. The CDR3 DNA reads TGTGCCAGCAGCCCGCAGGGCTCCTCCTACGAGCAGTACTTC.

The genes are TRBV19 and TRBJ1-2; D gene unclear. Trimming took off 6 bases at V and 6 bases at J, with 20 bases between the two ends. The CDR3 runs to 15 residues. The germline V gene encodes CDR1 LNHDA and CDR2 SQIVND (reference sequence). The CDR3, as DNA: TGTGCCAGTAGGTCGGGCCAAAAAACTTGGGATGGCTACACCTTC. Its protein is CASRSGQKTWDGYTF.

The CDR3 coding sequence is TGTGCCAGCAGCTCCGGCGACGGCCGGGGTGGGTCGGGCGAGCAGTACTTC. Protein sequence: CASSSGDGRGGSGEQYF. The rearrangement uses TRBV7-9 and TRBJ2-7, with D possibly being TRBD2 (5 bases). The V gene lost 4 bases and the J gene lost 6 bases, with 25 bases spanning the gap. This CDR3 region has 17 residues. Per germline, CDR1 SEHNR and CDR2 FQNEAQ (reference sequence).

This clone was observed a few times. The chain uses TRBV6-1 and TRBJ1-3; D is uncertain. Trimming removed 8 bases from V and 0 bases from J, with 11 bases in between. Germline CDR1 and CDR2: MNHNS and SASEGT. The CDR3 length is 14 residues. The CDR3 here is CASLDWSSGNTIYF. The CDR3 nucleotides read TGTGCCAGCCTCGACTGGAGCTCTGGAAACACCATATATTTT.

The chain couples TRBV6-5 to TRBJ1-5; the match to TRBD1 covers 7 bases. Losses at the gene ends were 5 bases for V and 6 bases for J; bases not matched to a gene: 7. Germline V gene lookup returns CDR1 MNHEY and CDR2 SVGAGI. CDR3 length equals 14 residues. The CDR3 reads CASSTRTGAQPQHF. The CDR3 bases are TGTGCCAGCAGTACGAGGACAGGTGCTCAGCCCCAGCATTTT.

The J gene is TRBJ2-7, the V gene TRBV15; weak D call: TRBD2 (6 bases). The germline CDR1 and CDR2 sequences are LNHNV and YYDKDF (reference sequence). The CDR3 has 15 residues. With 5 bases removed from V and 3 bases from J, the gap between germline ends came to 17 bases. The DNA of the CDR3 is TGTGCCACCAGCCGTCGGAGGGAAGGGATCTACGAGCAGTACTTC. Translation gives CATSRRREGIYEQYF.

The sample holds a few counts of this clone. The chain couples TRBV19 to TRBJ2-5, with TRBD1 matching over 7 bases. Losses at the gene ends were 5 bases for V and 5 bases for J; bases not matched to a gene: 8. Germline V gene data show CDR1 as LNHDA and CDR2 as SQIVND (reference sequence). This CDR3 has 14 amino acids. For the CDR3, the DNA is TGTGCCAGTAGTGTGACAGGGACCTTGGAGACCCAGTACTTC. Translation: CASSVTGTLETQYF.

The CDR3 nucleotides are TGTGCCAGCAGCGCTAATCCTAGGGCGCGGAACACTGAAGCTTTCTTT. Translated: CASSANPRARNTEAFF. The chain links TRBV7-9 to TRBJ1-1; D is unclear. CDR1 SEHNR and CDR2 FQNEAQ come from the germline V gene (reference sequence). V lost 5 bases, J lost 1 base, and 17 bases lay in between. The CDR3 is 16 amino acids.

The chain employs TRBV2 and TRBJ1-1, with D hard to call. Germline loops: CDR1 SNHLY, CDR2 FYNNEI. The CDR3 consists of 15 residues. The germline V and J ends were trimmed by 4 bases and 0 bases, with 12 bases remaining between them. The CDR3 sequence is CASSAVDVMNTEAFF. DNA for the CDR3: TGTGCCAGCAGTGCGGTGGATGTAATGAACACTGAAGCTTTCTTT.